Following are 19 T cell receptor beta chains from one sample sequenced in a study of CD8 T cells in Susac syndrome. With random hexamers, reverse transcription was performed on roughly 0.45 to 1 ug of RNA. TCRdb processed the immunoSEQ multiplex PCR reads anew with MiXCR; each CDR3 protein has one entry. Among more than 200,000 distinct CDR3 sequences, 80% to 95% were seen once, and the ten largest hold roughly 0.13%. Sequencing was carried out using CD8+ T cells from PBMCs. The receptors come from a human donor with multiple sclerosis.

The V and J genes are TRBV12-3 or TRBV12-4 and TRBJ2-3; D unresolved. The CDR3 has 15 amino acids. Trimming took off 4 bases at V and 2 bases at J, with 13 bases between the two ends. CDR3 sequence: CASSSPGAVTDTQYF. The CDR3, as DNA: TGTGCCAGCAGTTCCCCAGGAGCAGTCACAGATACGCAGTATTTT.

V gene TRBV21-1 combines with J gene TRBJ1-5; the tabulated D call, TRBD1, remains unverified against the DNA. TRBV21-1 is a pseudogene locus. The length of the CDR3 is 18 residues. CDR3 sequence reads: CASSPWTARVNENQPQHF. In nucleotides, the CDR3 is TGTGCCAGCAGTCCGTGGACAGCCCGCGTTAACGAAAATCAGCCCCAGCATTTT.

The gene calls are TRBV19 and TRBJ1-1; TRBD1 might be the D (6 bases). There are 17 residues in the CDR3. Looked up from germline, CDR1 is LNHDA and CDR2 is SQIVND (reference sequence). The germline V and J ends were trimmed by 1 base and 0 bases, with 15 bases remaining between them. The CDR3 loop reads CASSIARDTSMNTEAFF. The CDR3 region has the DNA TGTGCCAGTAGTATAGCCCGGGACACTAGTATGAACACTGAAGCTTTCTTT.

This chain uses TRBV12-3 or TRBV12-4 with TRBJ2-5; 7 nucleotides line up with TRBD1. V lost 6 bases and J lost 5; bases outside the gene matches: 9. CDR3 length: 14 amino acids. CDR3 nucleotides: TGTGCCAGCAGCCGGACAGGCAGGTCGGAGACCCAGTACTTC. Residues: CASSRTGRSETQYF.

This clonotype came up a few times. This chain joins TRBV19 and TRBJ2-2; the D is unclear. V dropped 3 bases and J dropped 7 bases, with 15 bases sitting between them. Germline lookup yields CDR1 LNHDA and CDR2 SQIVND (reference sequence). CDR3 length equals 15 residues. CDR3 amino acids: CASSISWERDGELFF. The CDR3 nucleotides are TGTGCCAGTAGTATTTCATGGGAACGTGACGGGGAGCTGTTTTTT.

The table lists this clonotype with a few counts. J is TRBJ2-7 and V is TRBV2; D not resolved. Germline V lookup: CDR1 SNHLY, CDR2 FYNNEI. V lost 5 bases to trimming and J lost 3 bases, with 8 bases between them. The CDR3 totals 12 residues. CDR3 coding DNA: TGTGCCAGCAGTAGCAGCCTCTACGAGCAGTACTTC. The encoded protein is CASSSSLYEQYF.

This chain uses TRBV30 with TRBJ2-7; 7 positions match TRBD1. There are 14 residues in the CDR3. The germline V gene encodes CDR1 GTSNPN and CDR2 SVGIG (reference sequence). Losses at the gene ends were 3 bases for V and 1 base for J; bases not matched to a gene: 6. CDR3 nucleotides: TGTGCCTGGAGGCTGACGGGACAGTCCTACGAGCAGTACTTC. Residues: CAWRLTGQSYEQYF.

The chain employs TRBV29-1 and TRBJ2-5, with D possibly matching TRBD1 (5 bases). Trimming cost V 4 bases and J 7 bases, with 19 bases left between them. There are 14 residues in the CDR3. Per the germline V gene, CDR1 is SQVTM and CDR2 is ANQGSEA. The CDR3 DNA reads TGCAGCGTTGGAGTCCCGCAGGGCCTGGTGACCCAGTACTTC. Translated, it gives CSVGVPQGLVTQYF.

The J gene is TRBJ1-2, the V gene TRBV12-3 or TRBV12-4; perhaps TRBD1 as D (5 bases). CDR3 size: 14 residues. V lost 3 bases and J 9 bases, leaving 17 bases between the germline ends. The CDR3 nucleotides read TGTGCCAGCAGTTTGGGGGAGGGTCTAGGAAGCTACACCTTC. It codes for CASSLGEGLGSYTF.

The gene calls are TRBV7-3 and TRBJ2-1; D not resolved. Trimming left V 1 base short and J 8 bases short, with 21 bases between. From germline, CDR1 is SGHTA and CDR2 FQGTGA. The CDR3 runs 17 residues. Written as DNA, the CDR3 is TGTGCCAGCAGCTTAAGGCTGGCTACAGAGACTCCCGATGAGCAGTTCTTC. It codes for CASSLRLATETPDEQFF.

CDR3 in DNA: TGTGCCACCAGTGATTCGTCCGAGACAGGCACCTCACGTGATGGCTACACCTTC. Protein product: CATSDSSETGTSRDGYTF. The J gene is TRBJ1-2, the V gene TRBV24-1; D may be TRBD1 (6 bases). Germline CDR1 is KGHDR and CDR2 is SFDVKD. The CDR3 runs to 18 residues. The ends were cut back, 2 bases at V and 6 bases at J, with 24 bases in the middle.

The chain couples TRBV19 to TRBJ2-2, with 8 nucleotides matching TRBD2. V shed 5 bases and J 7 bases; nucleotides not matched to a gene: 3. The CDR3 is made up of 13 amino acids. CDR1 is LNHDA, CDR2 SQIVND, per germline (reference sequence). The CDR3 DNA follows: TGTGCCAGTAGTCTAGCGGGCTTCGGGGAGCTGTTTTTT. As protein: CASSLAGFGELFF.

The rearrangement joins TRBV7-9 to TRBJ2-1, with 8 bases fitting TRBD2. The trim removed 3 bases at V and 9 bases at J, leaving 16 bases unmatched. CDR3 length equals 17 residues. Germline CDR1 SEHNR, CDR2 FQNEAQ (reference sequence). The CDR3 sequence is CASSFHSGTSPGGEQFF. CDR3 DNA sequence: TGTGCCAGCAGCTTTCACTCCGGGACTAGTCCTGGCGGTGAGCAGTTCTTC.

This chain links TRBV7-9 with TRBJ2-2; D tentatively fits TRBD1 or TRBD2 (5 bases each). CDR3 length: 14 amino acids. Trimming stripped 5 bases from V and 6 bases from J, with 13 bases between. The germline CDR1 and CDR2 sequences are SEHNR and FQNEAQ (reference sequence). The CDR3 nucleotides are TGTGCCAGCAGCCCGCACGGGACGGCCGGGGAGCTGTTTTTT. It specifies CASSPHGTAGELFF.

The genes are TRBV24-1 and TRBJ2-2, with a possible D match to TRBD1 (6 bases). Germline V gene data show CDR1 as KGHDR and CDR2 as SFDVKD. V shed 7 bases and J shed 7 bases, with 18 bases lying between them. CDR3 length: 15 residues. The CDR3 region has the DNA TGTGCCACCAGAGAGGGGGTAGGACAAGTCGGGGAGCTGTTTTTT. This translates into CATREGVGQVGELFF.

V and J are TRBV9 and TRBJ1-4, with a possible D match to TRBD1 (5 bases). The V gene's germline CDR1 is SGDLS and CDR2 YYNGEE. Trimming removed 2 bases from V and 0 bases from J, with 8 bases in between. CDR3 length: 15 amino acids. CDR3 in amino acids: CASSVTGATNEKLFF. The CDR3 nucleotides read TGTGCCAGCAGCGTTACAGGTGCAACTAATGAAAAACTGTTTTTT.

CDR3 region: CASSHYRNTEAFF. CDR3 DNA: TGTGCCAGCAGCCATTACAGGAACACTGAAGCTTTCTTT. The genes are TRBV14 and TRBJ1-1; no definite D call. Trimming removed 3 bases at V and 1 base at J, with 6 bases between. The CDR3 contains 13 residues. Germline V gene data show CDR1 as SGHDN and CDR2 as FVKESK.

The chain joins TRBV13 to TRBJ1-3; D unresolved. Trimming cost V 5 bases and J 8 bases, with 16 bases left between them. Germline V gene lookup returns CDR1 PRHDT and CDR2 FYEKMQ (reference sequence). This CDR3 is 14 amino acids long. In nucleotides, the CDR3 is TGTGCCAGCAGCCCCTTCCGGATCCGGGACACCATATATTTT. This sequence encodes CASSPFRIRDTIYF.

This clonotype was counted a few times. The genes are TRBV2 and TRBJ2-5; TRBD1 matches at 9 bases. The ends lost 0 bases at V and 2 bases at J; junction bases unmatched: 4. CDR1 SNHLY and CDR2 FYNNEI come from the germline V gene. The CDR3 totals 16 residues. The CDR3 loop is CASSEAGQGFQETQYF. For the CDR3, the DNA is TGTGCCAGCAGTGAAGCGGGACAGGGTTTTCAAGAGACCCAGTACTTC. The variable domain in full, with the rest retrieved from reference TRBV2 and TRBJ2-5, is EPEVTQTPSHQVTQMGQEVILRCVPISNHLYFYWYRQILGQKVEFLVSFYNNEISEKSEIFDDQFSVERPDGSNFTLKIRSTKLEDSAMYFCASSEAGQGFQETQYFGPGTRLLVL.